These T cell receptor beta chains were read from a single sample in a study of T cells in localized non-small cell lung cancer. Repertoires were generated with immunoSEQ multiplex PCR, while TCRdb's copy carries only in-frame clones and drops some. This table has around 96,000 clones, approximately 91% appearing once. The sample in question was PBMCs, obtained before any cancer treatment. The receptor source for this set is a woman aged 40-75 years with stage II squamous cell lung carcinoma. The CDR3 runs from the conserved cysteine through the conserved F or W. A D gene is named only where the DNA matches it firmly. Clone size is stated in some rows and not others, as once, few, many or a class when expanded.

clone size,V gene,J gene,D gene,CDR3 protein,CDR3 DNA
-,TRBV2,TRBJ2-1,-,CASSTGAGSSYNEQFF,TGTGCCAGCAGCACGGGGGCGGGGAGCTCCTACAATGAGCAGTTCTTC
few,TRBV5-8,TRBJ1-2,-,CASSPTDLGVYGYTF,TGTGCCAGCAGCCCAACGGACCTGGGGGTCTATGGCTACACCTTC
-,TRBV30,TRBJ2-2,-,CAWSVRKGTGELFF,TGTGCCTGGAGTGTACGAAAGGGGACCGGGGAGCTGTTTTTT
-,TRBV6-4,TRBJ1-4,-,CASSERAEKLFF,TGTGCCAGCAGTGAAAGGGCAGAAAAACTGTTTTTT
-,TRBV13,TRBJ2-6,TRBD2,CASKAGGNSGANVLTF,TGTGCCAGCAAAGCGGGGGGGAACTCTGGGGCCAACGTCCTGACTTTC
-,TRBV5-1,TRBJ1-5,-,CASSLFPSGQGSSGNQPQHF,TGCGCCAGCAGCTTGTTTCCCAGCGGCCAGGGATCCAGTGGCAATCAGCCCCAGCATTTT
-,TRBV5-1,TRBJ2-5,-,CASSLNREKETQYF,TGCGCCAGCAGCTTGAACAGGGAAAAAGAGACCCAGTACTTC
-,TRBV9,TRBJ2-5,-,CASSAPTGGETQYF,TGTGCCAGCAGCGCGCCGACAGGAGGGGAGACCCAGTACTTC
-,TRBV25-1,TRBJ2-5,TRBD2,CASSGRGGQETQYF,TGTGCCAGCAGTGGGCGGGGGGGCCAAGAGACCCAGTACTTC
-,TRBV6-1,TRBJ2-7,TRBD2,CASTIAGYSYEQYF,TGTGCCAGCACCATAGCGGGTTACTCCTACGAGCAGTACTTC
few,TRBV7-2,TRBJ2-7,-,CASSFSRGEQYF,TGTGCCAGCAGCTTCTCCCGGGGCGAGCAGTACTTC
-,TRBV19,TRBJ2-1,-,CASSIRGPGEQFF,TGTGCCAGTAGTATTAGAGGACCCGGTGAGCAGTTCTTC
-,TRBV28,TRBJ2-5,TRBD2,CASSLLAGLETQYF,TGTGCCAGCAGTCTCTTAGCGGGACTGGAGACCCAGTACTTC
-,TRBV4-1,TRBJ2-5,-,CASSQALTAPGQMQETQYF,TGCGCCAGCAGCCAAGCCCTTACGGCGCCGGGCCAGATGCAAGAGACCCAGTACTTC
-,TRBV7-8,TRBJ2-3,TRBD2,CASSLAGSGRVDTQYF,TGTGCCAGCAGCCTGGCGGGTAGCGGGAGAGTGGATACGCAGTATTTT
-,TRBV6-4,TRBJ2-6,TRBD1,CASSATGAGANVLTF,TGTGCCAGCAGCGCGACAGGGGCGGGGGCCAACGTCCTGACTTTC
-,TRBV25-1,TRBJ1-3,TRBD1,CASSGPGQGYTIYF,TGTGCCAGCAGTGGTCCGGGACAGGGGTACACCATATATTTT
-,TRBV7-2,TRBJ2-3,TRBD2,CASSLRTSDTQYF,TGTGCCAGCAGCCTAAGGACTAGCGATACGCAGTATTTT
once,TRBV15,TRBJ1-1,-,CATSREGWLGGVAFF,TGTGCCACCAGCAGAGAAGGTTGGCTCGGGGGGGTAGCTTTCTTT
few,TRBV19,TRBJ1-1,-,CASSSGTPTEAFF,TGTGCCAGTAGCTCGGGGACACCTACTGAAGCTTTCTTT
-,TRBV10-3,TRBJ2-5,TRBD1,CAISEKAGGTETQYF,TGTGCCATCAGTGAGAAGGCAGGGGGCACGGAGACCCAGTACTTC
-,TRBV19,TRBJ2-2,TRBD1,CASTPPGQSTGELFF,TGTGCCAGTACCCCCCCGGGACAGAGCACCGGGGAGCTGTTTTTT
-,TRBV5-1,TRBJ2-1,TRBD1,CASSWGQGNNEQFF,TGCGCCAGCAGCTGGGGACAGGGGAACAATGAGCAGTTCTTC